The clone carrying this TCR beta chain was counted a few times. This sample is part of a study of blood T cell repertoires in COVID-19. Study details: From T cells, B-cell-depleted T cells, or PBMCs came the material, which was cDNA or gDNA.

CDR1 SEHNR and CDR2 FQNEAQ come from the germline V gene (reference sequence). Trimming left V 1 base short and J 4 bases short, with 13 bases between. This CDR3 contains 15 residues. Data came from immunoSEQ multiplex PCR; TCRdb stores just in-frame clones and leaves some out. The data hold 150,000 to 200,000 clones, with 75% to 80% observed a single time. Sequenced: peripheral blood. This clonotype originated in a woman in her 70s with acute or convalescent COVID-19. The genes are TRBV7-9 and TRBJ2-5, with D hard to call. The CDR3 region is CASSLEQHVLETQYF. Here the CDR3 DNA reads TGTGCCAGCAGCTTAGAACAGCACGTTCTAGAGACCCAGTACTTC.